This T cell receptor (beta chain) appears in the sequencing data of a study of CD8 T cells in Susac syndrome. CDR3 length: 14 amino acids. Per germline, CDR1 LNHDA and CDR2 SQIVND (reference sequence). Losses at the gene ends were 5 bases for V and 1 base for J; bases not matched to a gene: 4. When the RNA was reverse transcribed, random hexamers were used with an input of roughly 0.45 to 1 ug. TCRdb reprocessed the immunoSEQ multiplex PCR reads via MiXCR and lists one record per CDR3 protein. Here the sample spans about 150,000 distinct CDR3 sequences, approximately 94% being singletons. The chain is built from TRBV19 and TRBJ1-2, with 7 bases aligning to TRBD1. The origin of this receptor is a human donor in good health. Sequencing used CD4+ T cells from PBMCs. The CDR3 loop is CASSLQGVNYGYTF. CDR3 nucleotide sequence: TGTGCCAGTAGTCTTCAGGGGGTTAACTATGGCTACACCTTC.